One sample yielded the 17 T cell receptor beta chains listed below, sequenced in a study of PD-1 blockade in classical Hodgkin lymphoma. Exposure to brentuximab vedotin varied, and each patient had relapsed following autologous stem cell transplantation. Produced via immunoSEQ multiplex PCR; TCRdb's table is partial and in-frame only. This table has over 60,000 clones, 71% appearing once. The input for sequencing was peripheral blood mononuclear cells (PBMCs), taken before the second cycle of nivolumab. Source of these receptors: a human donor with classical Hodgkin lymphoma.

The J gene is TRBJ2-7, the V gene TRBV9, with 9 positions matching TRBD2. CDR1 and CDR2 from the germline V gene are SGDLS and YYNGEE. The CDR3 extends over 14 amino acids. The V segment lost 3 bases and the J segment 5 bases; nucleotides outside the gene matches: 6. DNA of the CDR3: TGTGCCAGCAGCGCTAGCGGGACGCTGCACGAGCAGTACTTC. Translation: CASSASGTLHEQYF.

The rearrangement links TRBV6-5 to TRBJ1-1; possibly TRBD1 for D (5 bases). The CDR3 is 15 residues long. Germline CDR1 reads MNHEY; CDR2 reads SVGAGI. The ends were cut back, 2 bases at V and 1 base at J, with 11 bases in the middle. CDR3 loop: CASSYGWGPNTEAFF. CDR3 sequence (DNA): TGTGCCAGCAGTTACGGGTGGGGACCGAACACTGAAGCTTTCTTT.

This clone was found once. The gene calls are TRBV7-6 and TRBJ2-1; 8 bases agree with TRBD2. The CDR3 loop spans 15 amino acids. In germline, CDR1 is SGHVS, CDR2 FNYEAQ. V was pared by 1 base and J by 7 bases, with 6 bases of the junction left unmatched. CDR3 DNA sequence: TGTGCCAGCAGCTTAGATGGGACTAGAGGAAATGAGCAGTTCTTC. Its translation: CASSLDGTRGNEQFF.

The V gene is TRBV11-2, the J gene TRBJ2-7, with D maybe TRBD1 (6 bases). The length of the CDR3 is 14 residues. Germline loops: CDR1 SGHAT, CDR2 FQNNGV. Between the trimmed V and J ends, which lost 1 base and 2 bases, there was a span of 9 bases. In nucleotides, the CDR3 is TGTGCCAGCAGCTTAGGGACAGCCGCCTACGAGCAGTACTTC. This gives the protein CASSLGTAAYEQYF.

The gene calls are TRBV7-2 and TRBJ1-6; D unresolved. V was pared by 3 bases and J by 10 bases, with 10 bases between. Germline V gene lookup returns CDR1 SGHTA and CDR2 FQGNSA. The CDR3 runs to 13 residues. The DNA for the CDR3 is TGTGCCAGCAGCTTGGAGGTGGTGTCACCCCTCCACTTT. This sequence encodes CASSLEVVSPLHF.

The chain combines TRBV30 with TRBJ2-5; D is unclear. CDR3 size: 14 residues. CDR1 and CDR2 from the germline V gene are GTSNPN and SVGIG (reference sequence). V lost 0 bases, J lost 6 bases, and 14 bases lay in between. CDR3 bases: TGTGCCTGGAGTGTATTATCCCAGTTGAAGACCCAGTACTTC. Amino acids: CAWSVLSQLKTQYF.

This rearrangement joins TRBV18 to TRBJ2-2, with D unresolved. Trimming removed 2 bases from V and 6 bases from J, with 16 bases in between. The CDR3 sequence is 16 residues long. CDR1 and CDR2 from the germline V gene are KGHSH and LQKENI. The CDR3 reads CASSPWKEGIAGELFF. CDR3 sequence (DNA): TGTGCCAGCTCACCATGGAAGGAAGGCATCGCCGGGGAGCTGTTTTTT.

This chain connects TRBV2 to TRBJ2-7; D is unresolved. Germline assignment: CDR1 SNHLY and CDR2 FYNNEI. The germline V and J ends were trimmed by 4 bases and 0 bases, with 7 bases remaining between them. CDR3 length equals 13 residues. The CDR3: CASSGASSYEQYF. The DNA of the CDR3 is TGTGCCAGCAGTGGGGCTAGCTCCTACGAGCAGTACTTC. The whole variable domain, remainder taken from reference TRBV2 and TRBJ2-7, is EPEVTQTPSHQVTQMGQEVILRCVPISNHLYFYWYRQILGQKVEFLVSFYNNEISEKSEIFDDQFSVERPDGSNFTLKIRSTKLEDSAMYFCASSGASSYEQYFGPGTRLTVT.

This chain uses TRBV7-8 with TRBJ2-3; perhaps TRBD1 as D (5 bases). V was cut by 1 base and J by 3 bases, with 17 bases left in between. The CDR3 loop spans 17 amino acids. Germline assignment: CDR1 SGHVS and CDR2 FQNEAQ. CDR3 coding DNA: TGTGCCAGCAGCTTAGTCGACGGAGAAGGGGAAACAGATACGCAGTATTTT. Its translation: CASSLVDGEGETDTQYF. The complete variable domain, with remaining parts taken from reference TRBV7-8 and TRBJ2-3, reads GAGVSQSPRYKVAKRGQDVALRCDPISGHVSLFWYQQALGQGPEFLTYFQNEAQLDKSGLPSDRFFAERPEGSVSTLKIQRTQQEDSAVYLCASSLVDGEGETDTQYFGPGTRLTVL.

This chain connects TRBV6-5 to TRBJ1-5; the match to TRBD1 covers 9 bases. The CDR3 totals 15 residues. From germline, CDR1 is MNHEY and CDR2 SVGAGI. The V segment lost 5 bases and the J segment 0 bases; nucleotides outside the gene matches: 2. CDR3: CASSRTGASNQPQHF. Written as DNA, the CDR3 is TGTGCCAGCAGTCGGACAGGGGCTAGCAATCAGCCCCAGCATTTT.

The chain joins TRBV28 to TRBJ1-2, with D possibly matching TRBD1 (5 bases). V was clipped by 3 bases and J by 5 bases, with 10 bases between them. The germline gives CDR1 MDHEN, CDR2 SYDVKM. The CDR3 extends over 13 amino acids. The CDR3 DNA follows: TGTGCCAGCAGTTTCCAGGGCCGGTATGGCTACACCTTC. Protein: CASSFQGRYGYTF.

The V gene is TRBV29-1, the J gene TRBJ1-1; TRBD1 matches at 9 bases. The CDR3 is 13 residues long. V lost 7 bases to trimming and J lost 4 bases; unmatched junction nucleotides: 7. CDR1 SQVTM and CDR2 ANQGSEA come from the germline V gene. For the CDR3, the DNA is TGCAGCGCCGTGGGACAGGGTATCACTGAAGCTTTCTTT. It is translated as CSAVGQGITEAFF.

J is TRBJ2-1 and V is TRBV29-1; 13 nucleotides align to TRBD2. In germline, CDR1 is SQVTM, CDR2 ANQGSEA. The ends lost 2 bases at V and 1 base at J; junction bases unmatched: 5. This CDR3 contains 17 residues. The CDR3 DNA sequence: TGCAGCGTTGAAAGACAGGGACTAGCGGGGTCCTACAATGAGCAGTTCTTC. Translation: CSVERQGLAGSYNEQFF.

The CDR3 reads CASSIYSASNYGYTF. The CDR3 DNA reads TGTGCCAGTAGTATTTACTCAGCAAGTAACTATGGCTACACCTTC. V and J are TRBV19 and TRBJ1-2; unclear D gene. V lost 3 bases, J lost 1 base, and 12 bases lay in between. The CDR3 loop spans 15 amino acids. Per germline, CDR1 LNHDA and CDR2 SQIVND (reference sequence).

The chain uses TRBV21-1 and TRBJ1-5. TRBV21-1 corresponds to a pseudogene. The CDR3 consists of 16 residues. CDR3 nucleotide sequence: TGTGCCAGCAGGGGGAGTACGGGCATAGACAATCAGCCCCAGCATTTT. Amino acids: CASRGSTGIDNQPQHF.

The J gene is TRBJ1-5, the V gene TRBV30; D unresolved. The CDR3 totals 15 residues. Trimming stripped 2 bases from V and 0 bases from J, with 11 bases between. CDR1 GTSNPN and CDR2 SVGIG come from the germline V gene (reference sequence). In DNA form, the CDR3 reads TGTGCCTGGAGTATCCAGGCGAATAGCAATCAGCCCCAGCATTTT. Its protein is CAWSIQANSNQPQHF. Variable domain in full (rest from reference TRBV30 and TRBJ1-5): SQTIHQWPATLVQPVGSPLSLECTVEGTSNPNLYWYRQAAGRGLQLLFYSVGIGQISSEVPQNLSASRPQDRQFILSSKKLLLSDSGFYLCAWSIQANSNQPQHFGDGTRLSIL.

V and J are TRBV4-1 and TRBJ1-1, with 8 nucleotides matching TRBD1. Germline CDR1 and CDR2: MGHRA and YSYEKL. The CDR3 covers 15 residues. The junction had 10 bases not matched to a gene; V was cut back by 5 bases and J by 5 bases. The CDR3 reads CASSTRQGLRTEAFF. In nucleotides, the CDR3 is TGCGCCAGCAGCACCCGACAGGGGTTGAGGACTGAAGCTTTCTTT.